A selection of T cell receptor beta chains follows, all from one sample in a study of T-cell reconstitution after alpha-beta-depleted transplantation in children. TCRdb itself ran the PCR reads through MiXCR, one entry per CDR3 protein. The sample contains some 500,000 distinct CDR3 sequences, approximately 16% of which appear only once. This specimen consisted of PBMCs from the stem cell graft donor, obtained from the stem cell graft. All receptors derive from a human donor who donated a stem cell graft to a child with acute lymphoblastic leukemia. CDR3s include the opening cysteine and the closing phenylalanine or tryptophan. Fields, in order: V gene, D gene, clone size, J gene, CDR3 protein, CDR3 DNA. The D gene is left open where the match is weak. The size of a clone is reported for some rows only, either as once, few or many, or as a class for expanded clones.

V: TRBV7-9
D: TRBD2
size: NA
J: TRBJ2-4
CDR3: CASSSATSGRDVQYF
DNA: TGTGCCAGCAGCTCCGCGACTAGCGGGAGGGACGTTCAGTACTTC

V: TRBV6-5
D: NA
size: NA
J: TRBJ1-2
CDR3: CASSYSSTSGYTF
DNA: TGTGCCAGCAGTTACTCGTCAACCTCGGGCTACACCTTC

V: TRBV10-2
D: NA
size: once
J: TRBJ2-5
CDR3: CASSEETVAQETQYF
DNA: TGCGCCAGCAGTGAGGAGACAGTGGCCCAAGAGACCCAGTACTTC

V: TRBV20-1
D: NA
size: many
J: TRBJ1-1
CDR3: CSARSGANTEAFF
DNA: TGCAGTGCTAGATCGGGGGCTAACACTGAAGCTTTCTTT

V: TRBV28
D: TRBD2
size: NA
J: TRBJ2-3
CDR3: CVSSLGLAGTDTQYF
DNA: TGTGTCAGCAGTTTAGGACTAGCGGGAACAGATACGCAGTATTTT

V: TRBV5-5
D: NA
size: NA
J: TRBJ2-7
CDR3: CASSLTGFAYEQYF
DNA: TGTGCCAGCAGCTTAACAGGGTTCGCCTACGAGCAGTACTTC

V: TRBV6-5
D: NA
size: many
J: TRBJ1-2
CDR3: CASSYSGYGYTF
DNA: TGTGCCAGCAGTTACAGTGGCTATGGCTACACCTTC

V: TRBV4-2
D: TRBD2
size: NA
J: TRBJ2-5
CDR3: CASSQAEWTSQETQYF
DNA: TGTGCCAGCAGCCAAGCGGAGTGGACTAGCCAGGAGACCCAGTACTTC

V: TRBV3-1
D: NA
size: NA
J: TRBJ2-7
CDR3: CASSQVGLVSYEQYF
DNA: TGTGCCAGCAGCCAAGTAGGGCTAGTATCCTACGAGCAGTACTTC

V: TRBV20-1
D: TRBD1
size: NA
J: TRBJ2-5
CDR3: CSARAILGTGGSETQYF
DNA: TGCAGTGCTAGGGCGATACTCGGGACAGGGGGCAGTGAGACCCAGTACTTC

V: TRBV18
D: NA
size: few
J: TRBJ1-1
CDR3: CASSLQEMNTEAFF
DNA: TGTGCCAGCTCCCTACAGGAGATGAACACTGAAGCTTTCTTT

V: TRBV27
D: NA
size: NA
J: TRBJ2-4
CDR3: CASKGIAKNIQYF
DNA: TGTGCCAGCAAGGGAATAGCCAAAAACATTCAGTACTTC

V: TRBV2
D: NA
size: NA
J: TRBJ2-3
CDR3: CASSEQWGGSTDTQYF
DNA: TGTGCCAGCAGTGAACAATGGGGCGGGAGCACAGATACGCAGTATTTT

V: TRBV10-3
D: NA
size: NA
J: TRBJ2-1
CDR3: CAPGPRGNEQFF
DNA: TGTGCCCCGGGACCTCGGGGGAATGAGCAGTTCTTC

V: TRBV2
D: NA
size: NA
J: TRBJ2-5
CDR3: CASSGGQETQYF
DNA: TGTGCCAGCAGTGGGGGCCAAGAGACCCAGTACTTC

V: TRBV24-1
D: NA
size: few
J: TRBJ1-1
CDR3: CATVNTEAFF
DNA: TGTGCCACCGTGAACACTGAAGCTTTCTTT

V: TRBV7-6
D: NA
size: many
J: TRBJ1-5
CDR3: CASSLGGDRRNQPQHF
DNA: TGTGCCAGCAGCTTAGGGGGAGACAGACGCAATCAGCCCCAGCATTTT

V: TRBV15
D: NA
size: NA
J: TRBJ2-1
CDR3: CATSRDYGTPDNEQFF
DNA: TGTGCCACCAGCAGAGATTATGGGACACCGGACAATGAGCAGTTCTTC

V: TRBV7-9
D: NA
size: NA
J: TRBJ2-7
CDR3: CASRPAGNTPTYEQYF
DNA: TGTGCCAGCAGACCAGCAGGGAATACGCCTACCTACGAGCAGTACTTC

V: TRBV11-2
D: NA
size: few
J: TRBJ2-1
CDR3: CASSLAGTANEQFF
DNA: TGTGCCAGCAGCTTAGCAGGGACGGCGAATGAGCAGTTCTTC

V: TRBV13
D: NA
size: few
J: TRBJ2-3
CDR3: CASSGQGPGFGTDTQYF
DNA: TGTGCCAGCAGCGGGCAGGGCCCCGGTTTTGGGACAGATACGCAGTATTTT

V: TRBV12-3/TRBV12-4
D: NA
size: once
J: TRBJ2-7
CDR3: CASSLARGQGGYEQYF
DNA: TGTGCCAGCAGTTTAGCGCGGGGGCAGGGGGGCTACGAGCAGTACTTC

V: TRBV24-1
D: NA
size: NA
J: TRBJ2-1
CDR3: CATSAGELYNEQFF
DNA: TGTGCCACCAGTGCTGGGGAGTTATACAATGAGCAGTTCTTC

V: TRBV27
D: TRBD1
size: few
J: TRBJ2-3
CDR3: CASSPGQGPGTQYF
DNA: TGTGCCAGCAGTCCCGGACAGGGTCCAGGTACGCAGTATTTT